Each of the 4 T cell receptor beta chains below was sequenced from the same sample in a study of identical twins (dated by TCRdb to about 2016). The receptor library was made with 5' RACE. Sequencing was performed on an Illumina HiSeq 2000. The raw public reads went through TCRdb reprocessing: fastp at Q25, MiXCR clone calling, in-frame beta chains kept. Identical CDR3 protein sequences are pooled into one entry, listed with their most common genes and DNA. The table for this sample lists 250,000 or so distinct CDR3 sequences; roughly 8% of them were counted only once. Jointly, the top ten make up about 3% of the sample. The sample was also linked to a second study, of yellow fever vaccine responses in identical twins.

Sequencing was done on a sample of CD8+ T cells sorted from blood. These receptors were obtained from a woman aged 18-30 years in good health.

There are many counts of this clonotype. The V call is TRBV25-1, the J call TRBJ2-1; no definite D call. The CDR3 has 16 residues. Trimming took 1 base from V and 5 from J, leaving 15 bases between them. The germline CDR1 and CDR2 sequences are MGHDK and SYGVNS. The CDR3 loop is CASSELALGIDNEQFF. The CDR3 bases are TGTGCCAGCAGTGAATTGGCCCTCGGAATCGACAATGAGCAGTTCTTC. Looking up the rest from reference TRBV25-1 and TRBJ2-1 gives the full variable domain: EADIYQTPRYLVIGTGKKITLECSQTMGHDKMYWYQQDPGMELHLIHYSYGVNSTEKGDLSSESTVSRIRTEHFPLTLESARPSHTSQYLCASSELALGIDNEQFFGPGTRLTVL.

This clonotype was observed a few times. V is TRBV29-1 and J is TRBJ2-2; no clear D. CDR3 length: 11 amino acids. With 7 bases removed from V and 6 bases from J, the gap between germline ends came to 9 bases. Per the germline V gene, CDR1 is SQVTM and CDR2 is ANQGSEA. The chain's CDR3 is CSAHLSGELFF. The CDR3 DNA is TGCAGCGCCCATTTGTCCGGGGAGCTGTTTTTT.

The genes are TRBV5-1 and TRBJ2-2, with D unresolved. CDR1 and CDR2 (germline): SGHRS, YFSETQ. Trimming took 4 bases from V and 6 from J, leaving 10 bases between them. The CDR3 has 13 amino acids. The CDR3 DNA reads TGCGCCAGCAGCCCCAACCAATCCGGGGAGCTGTTTTTT. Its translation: CASSPNQSGELFF.

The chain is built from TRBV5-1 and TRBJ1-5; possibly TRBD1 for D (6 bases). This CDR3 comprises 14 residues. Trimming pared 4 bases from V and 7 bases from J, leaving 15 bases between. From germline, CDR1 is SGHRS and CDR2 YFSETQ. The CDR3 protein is CASSPLGGDQPQHF. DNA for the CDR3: TGCGCCAGCAGCCCCTTAGGGGGGGACCAGCCCCAGCATTTT.